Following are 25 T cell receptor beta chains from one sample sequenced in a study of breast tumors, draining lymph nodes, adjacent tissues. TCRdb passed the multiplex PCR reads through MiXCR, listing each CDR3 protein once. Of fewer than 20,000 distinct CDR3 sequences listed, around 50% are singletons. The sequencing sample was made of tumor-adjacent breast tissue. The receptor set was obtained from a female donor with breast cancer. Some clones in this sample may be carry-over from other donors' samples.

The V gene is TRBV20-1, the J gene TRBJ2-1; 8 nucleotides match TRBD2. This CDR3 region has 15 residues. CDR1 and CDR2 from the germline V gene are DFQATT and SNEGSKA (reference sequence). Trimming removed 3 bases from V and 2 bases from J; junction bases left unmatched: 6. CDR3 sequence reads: CSASPTSGPYNEQFF. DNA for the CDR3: TGCAGTGCTAGCCCAACTAGCGGACCCTACAATGAGCAGTTCTTC.

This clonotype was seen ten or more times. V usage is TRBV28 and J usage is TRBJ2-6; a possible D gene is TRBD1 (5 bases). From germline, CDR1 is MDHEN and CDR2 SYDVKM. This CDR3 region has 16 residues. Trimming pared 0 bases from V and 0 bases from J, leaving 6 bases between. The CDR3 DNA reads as TGTGCCAGCAGTTTATGGGACAACTCTGGGGCCAACGTCCTGACTTTC. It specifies CASSLWDNSGANVLTF.

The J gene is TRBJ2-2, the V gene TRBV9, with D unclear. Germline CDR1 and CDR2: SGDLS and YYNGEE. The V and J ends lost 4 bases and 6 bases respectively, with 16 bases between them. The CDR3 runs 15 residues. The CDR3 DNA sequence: TGTGCCAGCAGCCAAGGGTGGAGTGGCGCCGGGGAGCTGTTTTTT. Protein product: CASSQGWSGAGELFF.

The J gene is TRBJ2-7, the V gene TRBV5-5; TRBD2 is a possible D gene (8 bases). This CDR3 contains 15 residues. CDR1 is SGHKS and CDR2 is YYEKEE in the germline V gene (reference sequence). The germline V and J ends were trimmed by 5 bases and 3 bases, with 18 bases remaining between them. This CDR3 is CASRGSGTAYYEQYF. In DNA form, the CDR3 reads TGTGCCAGCAGAGGTAGCGGGACAGCTTACTACGAGCAGTACTTC.

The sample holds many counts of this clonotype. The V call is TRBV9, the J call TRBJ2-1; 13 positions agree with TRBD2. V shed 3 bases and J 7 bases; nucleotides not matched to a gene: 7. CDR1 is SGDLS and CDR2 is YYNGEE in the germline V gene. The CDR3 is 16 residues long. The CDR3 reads CASSGGTSGTANEQFF. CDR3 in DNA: TGTGCCAGCAGCGGTGGGACTAGCGGGACCGCTAATGAGCAGTTCTTC. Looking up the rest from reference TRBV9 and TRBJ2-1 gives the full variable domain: DSGVTQTPKHLITATGQRVTLRCSPRSGDLSVYWYQQSLDQGLQFLIQYYNGEERAKGNILERFSAQQFPDLHSELNLSSLELGDSALYFCASSGGTSGTANEQFFGPGTRLTVL.

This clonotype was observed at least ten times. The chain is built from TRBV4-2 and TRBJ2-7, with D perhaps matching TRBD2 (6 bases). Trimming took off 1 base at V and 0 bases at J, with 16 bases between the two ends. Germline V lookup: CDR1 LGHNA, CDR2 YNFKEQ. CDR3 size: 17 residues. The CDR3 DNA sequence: TGTGCCAGCAGCCAAGGTGGAGTGCGGGACGGCTCCTACGAGCAGTACTTC. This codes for CASSQGGVRDGSYEQYF.

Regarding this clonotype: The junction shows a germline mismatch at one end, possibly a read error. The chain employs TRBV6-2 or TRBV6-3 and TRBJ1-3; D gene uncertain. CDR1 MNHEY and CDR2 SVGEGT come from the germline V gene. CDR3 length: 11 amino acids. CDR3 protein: CAGRPGDTIYF. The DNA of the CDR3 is TGTGCCGGCAGGCCTGGAGACACCATATATTTT.

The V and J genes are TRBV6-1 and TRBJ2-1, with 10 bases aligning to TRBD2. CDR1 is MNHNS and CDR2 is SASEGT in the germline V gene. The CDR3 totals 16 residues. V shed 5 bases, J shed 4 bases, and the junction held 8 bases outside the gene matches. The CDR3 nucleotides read TGTGCCAGCAGTCGCCTAGCGGGAGTTAAGTACAATGAGCAGTTCTTC. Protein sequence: CASSRLAGVKYNEQFF.

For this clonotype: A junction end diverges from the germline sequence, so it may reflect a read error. Here the CDR3 reads CASSGGTSGLTHTQYF. In DNA, the CDR3 is TGTGCCAGCAGCGGTGGGACTAGCGGTTTAACCCATACGCAGTATTTC. The chain has TRBV9 and TRBJ2-3, with TRBD2 matching 11 bases. This CDR3 is 16 amino acids long. The V gene's germline CDR1 is SGDLS and CDR2 YYNGEE. Using reference TRBV9 and TRBJ2-3 for the parts outside the CDR3, the full variable domain is DSGVTQTPKHLITATGQRVTLRCSPRSGDLSVYWYQQSLDQGLQFLIQYYNGEERAKGNILERFSAQQFPDLHSELNLSSLELGDSALYFCASSGGTSGLTHTQYFGPGTRLTVL.

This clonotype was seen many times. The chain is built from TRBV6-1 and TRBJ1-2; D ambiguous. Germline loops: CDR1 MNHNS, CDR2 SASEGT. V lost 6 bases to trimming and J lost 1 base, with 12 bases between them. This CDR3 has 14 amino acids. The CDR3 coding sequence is TGTGCCAGCAGCGCCTCGGACCTTAACTATGGCTACACCTTC. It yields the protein CASSASDLNYGYTF.

The CDR3 loop reads CASSPVSGSGFSGNTIYF. The CDR3 DNA follows: TGTGCCAGCTCACCAGTCTCAGGCAGCGGCTTCTCTGGAAACACCATATATTTT. The V call is TRBV18, the J call TRBJ1-3; no clear D. With 2 bases removed from V and 0 bases from J, the gap between germline ends came to 17 bases. The CDR3 runs to 18 residues. The germline V gene encodes CDR1 KGHSH and CDR2 LQKENI.

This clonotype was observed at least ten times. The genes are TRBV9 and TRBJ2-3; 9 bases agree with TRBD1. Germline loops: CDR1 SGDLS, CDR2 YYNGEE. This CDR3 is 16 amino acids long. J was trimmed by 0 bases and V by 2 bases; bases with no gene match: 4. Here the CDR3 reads CASSVGTGSSTDTQYF. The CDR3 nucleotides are TGTGCCAGCAGCGTGGGGACAGGGTCCAGCACAGATACGCAGTATTTT.

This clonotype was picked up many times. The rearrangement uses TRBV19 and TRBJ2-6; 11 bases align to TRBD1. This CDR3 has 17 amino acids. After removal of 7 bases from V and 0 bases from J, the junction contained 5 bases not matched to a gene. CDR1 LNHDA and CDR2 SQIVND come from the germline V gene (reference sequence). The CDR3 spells CASKTGTGGSGANVLTF. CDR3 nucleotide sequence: TGTGCCAGTAAAACCGGGACAGGGGGCTCTGGGGCCAACGTCCTGACTTTC.

CDR3 in DNA: TGTGCCAGCAGCCCTGCCTGGGTGCAGAGCCTCTATGGCTACACCTTC. Translation gives CASSPAWVQSLYGYTF. The chain uses TRBV7-2 and TRBJ1-2; D uncertain. The CDR3 covers 16 residues. Germline V CDR1 and CDR2: SGHTA, FQGNSA. Trimming removed 5 bases from V and 4 bases from J, with 20 bases in between.

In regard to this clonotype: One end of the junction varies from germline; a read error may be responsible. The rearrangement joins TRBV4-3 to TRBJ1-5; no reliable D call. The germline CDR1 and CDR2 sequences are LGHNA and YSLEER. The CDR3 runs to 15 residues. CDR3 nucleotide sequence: TGCACCAGCAGCCAAGCCTGGCGTAGCAATCAGCCCCAGCATTTT. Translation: CTSSQAWRSNQPQHF.

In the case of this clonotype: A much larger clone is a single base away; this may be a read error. CDR3: CASSKDSPTEALF. CDR3 in DNA: TGTGCCAGTAGTAAAGACAGCCCCACTGAAGCTCTCTTT. The V call is TRBV19, the J call TRBJ1-1, with D possibly being TRBD1 (5 bases). From germline, CDR1 is LNHDA and CDR2 SQIVND (reference sequence). The CDR3 contains 13 residues.

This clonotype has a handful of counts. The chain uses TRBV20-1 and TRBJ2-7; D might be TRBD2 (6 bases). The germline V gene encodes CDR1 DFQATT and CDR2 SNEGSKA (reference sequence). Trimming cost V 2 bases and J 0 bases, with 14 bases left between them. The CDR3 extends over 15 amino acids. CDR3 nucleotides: TGCAGTGCTAGACCTTTTGGGAGGAGCTCCTACGAGCAGTACTTC. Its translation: CSARPFGRSSYEQYF.

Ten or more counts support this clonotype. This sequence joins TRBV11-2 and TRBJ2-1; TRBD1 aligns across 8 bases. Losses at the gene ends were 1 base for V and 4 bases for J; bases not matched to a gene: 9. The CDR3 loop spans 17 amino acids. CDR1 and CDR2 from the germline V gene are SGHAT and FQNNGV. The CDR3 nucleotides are TGTGCCAGCAGCTTAGGTATTCCGGGACAGGTATACAATGAGCAGTTCTTC. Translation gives CASSLGIPGQVYNEQFF.

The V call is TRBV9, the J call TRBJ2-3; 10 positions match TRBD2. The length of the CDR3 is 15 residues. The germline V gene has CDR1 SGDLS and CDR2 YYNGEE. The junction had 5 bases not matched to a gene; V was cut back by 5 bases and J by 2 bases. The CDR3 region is CASRPAGGNTDTQYF. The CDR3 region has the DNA TGTGCCAGCAGACCAGCGGGAGGGAACACAGATACGCAGTATTTT.

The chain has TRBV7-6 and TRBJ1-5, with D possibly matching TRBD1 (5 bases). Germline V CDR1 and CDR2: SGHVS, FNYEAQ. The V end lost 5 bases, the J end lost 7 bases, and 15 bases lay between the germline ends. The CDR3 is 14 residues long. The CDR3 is CASSAGTQSQPQHF. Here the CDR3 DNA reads TGTGCCAGCAGCGCCGGGACGCAGTCCCAGCCCCAGCATTTT.

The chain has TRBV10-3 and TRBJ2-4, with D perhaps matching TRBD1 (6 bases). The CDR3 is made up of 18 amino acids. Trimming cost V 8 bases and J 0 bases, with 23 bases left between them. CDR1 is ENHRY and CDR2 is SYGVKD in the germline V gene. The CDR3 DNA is TGTGCCATCGGCCCCGGGGCAGGGGTCCCTCTAGCCAAAAACATTCAGTACTTC. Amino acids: CAIGPGAGVPLAKNIQYF.

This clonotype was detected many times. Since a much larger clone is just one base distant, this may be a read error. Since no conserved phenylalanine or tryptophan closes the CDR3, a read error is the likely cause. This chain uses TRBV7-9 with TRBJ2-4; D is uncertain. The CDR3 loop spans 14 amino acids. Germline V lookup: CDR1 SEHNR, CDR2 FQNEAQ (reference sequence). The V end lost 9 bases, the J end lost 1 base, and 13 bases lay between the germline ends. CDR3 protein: CASSEVTAKNIQYL. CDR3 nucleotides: TGTGCCAGTTCCGAGGTAACGGCCAAAAACATTCAGTACCTC.

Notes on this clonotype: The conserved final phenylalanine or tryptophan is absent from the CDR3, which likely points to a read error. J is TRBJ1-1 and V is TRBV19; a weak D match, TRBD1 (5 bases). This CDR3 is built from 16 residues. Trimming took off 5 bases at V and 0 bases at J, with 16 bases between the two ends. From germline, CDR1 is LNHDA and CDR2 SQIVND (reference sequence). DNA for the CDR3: TGTGCCAGTAGTGCCCGTGTGGGGGAAATGAACACTGAAGCTTTCTCT. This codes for CASSARVGEMNTEAFS.

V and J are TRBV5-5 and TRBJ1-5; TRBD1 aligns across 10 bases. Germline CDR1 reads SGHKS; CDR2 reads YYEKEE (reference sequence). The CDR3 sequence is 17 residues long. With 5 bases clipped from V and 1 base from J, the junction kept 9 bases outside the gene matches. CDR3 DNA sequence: TGTGCCAGCAGAGGTAGCGGGACAGGGGCCAGCAATCAGCCCCAGCATTTT. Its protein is CASRGSGTGASNQPQHF. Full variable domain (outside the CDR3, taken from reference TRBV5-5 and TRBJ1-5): DAGVTQSPTHLIKTRGQQVTLRCSPISGHKSVSWYQQVLGQGPQFIFQYYEKEERGRGNFPDRFSARQFPNYSSELNVNALLLGDSALYLCASRGSGTGASNQPQHFGDGTRLSIL.

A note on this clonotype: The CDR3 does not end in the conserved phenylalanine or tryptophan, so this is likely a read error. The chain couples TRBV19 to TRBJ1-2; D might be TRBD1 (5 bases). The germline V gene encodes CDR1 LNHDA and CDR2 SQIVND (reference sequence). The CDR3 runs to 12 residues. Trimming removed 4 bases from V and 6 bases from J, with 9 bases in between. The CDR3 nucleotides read TGTGCCAGTAGTACGGGGCCGAATGGCTACACCCTC. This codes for CASSTGPNGYTL.